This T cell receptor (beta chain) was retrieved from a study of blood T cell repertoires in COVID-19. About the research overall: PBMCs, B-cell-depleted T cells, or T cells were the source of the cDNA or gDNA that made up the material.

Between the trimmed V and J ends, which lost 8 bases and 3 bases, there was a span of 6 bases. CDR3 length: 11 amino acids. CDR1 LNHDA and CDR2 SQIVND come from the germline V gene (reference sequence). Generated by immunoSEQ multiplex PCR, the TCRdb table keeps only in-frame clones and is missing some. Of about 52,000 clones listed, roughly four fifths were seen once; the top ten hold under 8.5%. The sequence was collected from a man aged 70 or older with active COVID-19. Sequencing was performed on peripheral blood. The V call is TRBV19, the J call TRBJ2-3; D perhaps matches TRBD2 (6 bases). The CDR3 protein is CASGRTDTQYF. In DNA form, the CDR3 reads TGTGCCAGTGGGAGGACAGATACGCAGTATTTT.